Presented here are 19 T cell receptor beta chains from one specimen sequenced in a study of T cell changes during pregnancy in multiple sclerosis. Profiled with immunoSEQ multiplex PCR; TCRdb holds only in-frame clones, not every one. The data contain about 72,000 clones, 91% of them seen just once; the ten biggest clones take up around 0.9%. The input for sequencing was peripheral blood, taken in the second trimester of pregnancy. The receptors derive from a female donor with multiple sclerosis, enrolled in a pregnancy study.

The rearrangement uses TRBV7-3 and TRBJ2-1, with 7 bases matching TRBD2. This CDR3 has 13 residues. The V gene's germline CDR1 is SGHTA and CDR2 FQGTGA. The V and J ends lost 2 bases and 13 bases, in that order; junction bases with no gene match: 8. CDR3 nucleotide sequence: TGTGCCAGCAGCTTAGACTGGCGGGGGTCACAGTTCTTC. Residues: CASSLDWRGSQFF.

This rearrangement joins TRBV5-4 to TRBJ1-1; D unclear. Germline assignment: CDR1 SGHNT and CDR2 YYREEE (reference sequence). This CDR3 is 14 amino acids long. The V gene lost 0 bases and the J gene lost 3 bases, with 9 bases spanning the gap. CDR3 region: CASSLEPSDTEAFF. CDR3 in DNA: TGTGCCAGCAGCTTGGAACCGTCGGACACTGAAGCTTTCTTT.

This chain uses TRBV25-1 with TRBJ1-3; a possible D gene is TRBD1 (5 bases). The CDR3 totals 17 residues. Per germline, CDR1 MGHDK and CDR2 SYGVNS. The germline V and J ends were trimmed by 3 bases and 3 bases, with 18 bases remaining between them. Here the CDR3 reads CASSDSFGHPDGNTIYF. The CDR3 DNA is TGTGCCAGCAGTGATAGTTTCGGACACCCGGATGGAAACACCATATATTTT.

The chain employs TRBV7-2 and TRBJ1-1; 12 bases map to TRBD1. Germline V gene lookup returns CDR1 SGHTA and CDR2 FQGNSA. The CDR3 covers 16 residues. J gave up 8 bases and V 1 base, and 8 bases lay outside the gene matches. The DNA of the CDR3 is TGTGCCAGCAGCTTAGTAGGAGCCGGGACAGGGGGCGAAGCTTTCTTT. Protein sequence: CASSLVGAGTGGEAFF.

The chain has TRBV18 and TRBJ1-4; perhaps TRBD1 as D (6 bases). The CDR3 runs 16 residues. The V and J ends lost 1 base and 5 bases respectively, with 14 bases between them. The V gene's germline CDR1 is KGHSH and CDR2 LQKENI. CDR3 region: CASSPRQVQGNEKLFF. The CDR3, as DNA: TGTGCCAGCTCACCACGACAGGTACAGGGAAATGAAAAACTGTTTTTT.

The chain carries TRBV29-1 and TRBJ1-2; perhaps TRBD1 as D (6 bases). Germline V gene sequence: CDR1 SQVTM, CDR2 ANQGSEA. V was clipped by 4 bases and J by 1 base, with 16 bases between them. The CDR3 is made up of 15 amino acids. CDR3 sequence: CSVGVGSGVNYGYTF. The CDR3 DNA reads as TGCAGCGTTGGGGTCGGCTCAGGGGTTAACTATGGCTACACCTTC.

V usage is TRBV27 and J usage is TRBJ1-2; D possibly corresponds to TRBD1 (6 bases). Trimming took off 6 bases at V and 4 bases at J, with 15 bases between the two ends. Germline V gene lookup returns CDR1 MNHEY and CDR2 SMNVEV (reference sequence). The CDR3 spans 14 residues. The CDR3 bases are TGTGCCAGCAGCCCACAGGGCCGGTCCTATGGCTACACCTTC. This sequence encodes CASSPQGRSYGYTF.

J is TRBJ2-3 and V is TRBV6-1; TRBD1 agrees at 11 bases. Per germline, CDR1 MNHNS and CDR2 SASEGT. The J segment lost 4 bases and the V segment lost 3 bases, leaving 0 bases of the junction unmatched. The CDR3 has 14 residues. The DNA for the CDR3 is TGTGCCAGCAGTGAGGGACAGGGGGCAGATACGCAGTATTTT. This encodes CASSEGQGADTQYF.

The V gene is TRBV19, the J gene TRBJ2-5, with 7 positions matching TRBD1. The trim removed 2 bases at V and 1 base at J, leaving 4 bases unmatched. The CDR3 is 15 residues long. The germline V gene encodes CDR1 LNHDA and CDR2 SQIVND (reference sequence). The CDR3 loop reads CASSIRDRVQETQYF. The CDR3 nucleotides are TGTGCCAGTAGTATAAGAGACAGGGTCCAAGAGACCCAGTACTTC.

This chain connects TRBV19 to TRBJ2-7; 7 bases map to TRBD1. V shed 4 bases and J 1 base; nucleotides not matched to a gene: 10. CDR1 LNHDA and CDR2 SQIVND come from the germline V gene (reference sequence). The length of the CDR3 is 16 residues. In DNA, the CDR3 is TGTGCCAGTAGTAGATGGTCCGGGACAGAGTCCTACGAGCAGTACTTC. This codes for CASSRWSGTESYEQYF. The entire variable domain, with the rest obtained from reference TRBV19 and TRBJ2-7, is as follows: DGGITQSPKYLFRKEGQNVTLSCEQNLNHDAMYWYRQDPGQGLRLIYYSQIVNDFQKGDIAEGYSVSREKKESFPLTVTSAQKNPTAFYLCASSRWSGTESYEQYFGPGTRLTVT.

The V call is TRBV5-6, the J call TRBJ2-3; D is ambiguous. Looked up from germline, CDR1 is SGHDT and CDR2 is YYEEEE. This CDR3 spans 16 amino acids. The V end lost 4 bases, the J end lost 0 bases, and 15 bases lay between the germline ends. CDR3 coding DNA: TGTGCCAGCAGCGCCCGACTCCTTCCTAGCACAGATACGCAGTATTTT. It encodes CASSARLLPSTDTQYF.

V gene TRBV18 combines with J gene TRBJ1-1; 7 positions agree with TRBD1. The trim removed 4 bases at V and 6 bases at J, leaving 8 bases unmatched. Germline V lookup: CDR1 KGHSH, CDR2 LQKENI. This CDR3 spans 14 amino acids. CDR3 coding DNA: TGTGCCAGCTCACTGGAGGGGGCAAGAGCTGAAGCTTTCTTT. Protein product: CASSLEGARAEAFF.

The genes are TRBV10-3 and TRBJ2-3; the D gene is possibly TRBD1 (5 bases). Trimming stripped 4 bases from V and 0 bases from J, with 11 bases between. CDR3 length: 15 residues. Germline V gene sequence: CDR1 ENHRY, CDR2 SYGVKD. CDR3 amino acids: CAISGGPDSTDTQYF. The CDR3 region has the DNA TGTGCCATCAGTGGGGGCCCCGACAGCACAGATACGCAGTATTTT.

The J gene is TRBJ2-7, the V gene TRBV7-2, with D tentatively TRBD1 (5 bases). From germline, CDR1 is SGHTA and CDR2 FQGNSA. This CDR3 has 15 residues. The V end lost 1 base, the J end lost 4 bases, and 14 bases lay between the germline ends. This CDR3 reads CASSLVGRVGYEQYF. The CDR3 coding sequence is TGTGCCAGCAGCTTAGTTGGCAGGGTAGGGTACGAGCAGTACTTC.

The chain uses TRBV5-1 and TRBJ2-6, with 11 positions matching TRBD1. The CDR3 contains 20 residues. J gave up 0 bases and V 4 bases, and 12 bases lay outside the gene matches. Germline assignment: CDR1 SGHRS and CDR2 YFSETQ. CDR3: CASSTLDRGRVFSGANVLTF. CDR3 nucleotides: TGCGCCAGCAGCACGCTGGACAGGGGGCGGGTGTTCTCTGGGGCCAACGTCCTGACTTTC.

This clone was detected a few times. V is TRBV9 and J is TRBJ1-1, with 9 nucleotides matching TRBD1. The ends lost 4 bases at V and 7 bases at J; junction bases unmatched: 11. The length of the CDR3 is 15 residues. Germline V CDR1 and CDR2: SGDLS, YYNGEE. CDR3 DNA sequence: TGTGCCAGCAGCATACTTTCACAGGGGGCCAGTGAAGCTTTCTTT. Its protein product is CASSILSQGASEAFF.

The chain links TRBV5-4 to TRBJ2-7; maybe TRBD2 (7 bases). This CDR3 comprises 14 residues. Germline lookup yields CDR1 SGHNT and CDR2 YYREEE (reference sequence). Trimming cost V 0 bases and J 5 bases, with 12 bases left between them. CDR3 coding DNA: TGTGCCAGCAGCTTGGGCCAGGGGAGGGACGAGCAGTACTTC. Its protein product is CASSLGQGRDEQYF.

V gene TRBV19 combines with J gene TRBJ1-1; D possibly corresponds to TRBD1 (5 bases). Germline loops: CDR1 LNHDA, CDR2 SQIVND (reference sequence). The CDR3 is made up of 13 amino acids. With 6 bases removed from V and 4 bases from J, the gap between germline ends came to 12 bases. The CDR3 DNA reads TGTGCCAGTAGGGGGGGGTATGGCACTGAAGCTTTCTTT. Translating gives CASRGGYGTEAFF. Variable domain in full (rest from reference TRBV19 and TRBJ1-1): DGGITQSPKYLFRKEGQNVTLSCEQNLNHDAMYWYRQDPGQGLRLIYYSQIVNDFQKGDIAEGYSVSREKKESFPLTVTSAQKNPTAFYLCASRGGYGTEAFFGQGTRLTVV.

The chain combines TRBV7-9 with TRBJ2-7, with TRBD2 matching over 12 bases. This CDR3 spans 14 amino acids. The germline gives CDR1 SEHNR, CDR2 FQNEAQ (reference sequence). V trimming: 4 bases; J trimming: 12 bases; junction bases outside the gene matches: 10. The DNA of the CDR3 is TGTGCCAGCAGCTCCGGGACTAGCGGGTGGTTAGTGTACTTC. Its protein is CASSSGTSGWLVYF.